The present TCR beta chain was sequenced within a study of cytomegalovirus exposure and HLA in healthy donors. The CDR3 length is 15 residues. J gave up 4 bases and V 4 bases, and 6 bases lay outside the gene matches. Germline assignment: CDR1 SGHTA and CDR2 FQGNSA. PCR was performed using 60 Vbeta and 13 Jbeta primers. Measured with immunoSEQ multiplex PCR; TCRdb has only the in-frame clones, and not every one. The table records approximately 100,000 clones, under 80% of them present only once. The sequencing input was PBMCs. V gene TRBV7-2 combines with J gene TRBJ2-2; 7 bases agree with TRBD1. The sequence derives from a woman aged 45-60 years in good health and CMV-seropositive. Here the CDR3 DNA reads TGTGCCAGCAGCTGGGACAGTCTAATCACCGGGGAGCTGTTTTTT. It specifies CASSWDSLITGELFF.